These 31 T cell receptor beta chains were sequenced from one sample in a study of blood T cells in healthy people across ages. With a J-beta primer mix and a sample-barcoded 5' primer, a second PCR ran 7 to 11 cycles. TCRdb processed the 5' RACE reads anew with MiXCR; each CDR3 protein has one entry. The table lists almost 800,000 distinct CDR3 sequences, roughly 50% of them singletons. Sequencing was performed on blood. Receptor source: a young man in good health.

The J gene is TRBJ1-6, the V gene TRBV20-1; D call uncertain. With 0 bases removed from V and 1 base from J, the gap between germline ends came to 13 bases. The CDR3 runs to 17 residues. The germline V gene has CDR1 DFQATT and CDR2 SNEGSKA (reference sequence). CDR3 coding DNA: TGCAGTGCTAGAGATACACCTATGGGGTCCTATAATTCACCCCTCCACTTT. It encodes CSARDTPMGSYNSPLHF.

In the case of this clonotype: A much larger clone is a single base away; this may be a read error. V and J are TRBV5-1 and TRBJ2-1; D gene ambiguous. V gave up 2 bases and J gave up 7 bases, with 10 bases separating them. CDR1 and CDR2 (germline): SGHRS, YFSETQ. The CDR3 loop spans 13 amino acids. The CDR3 sequence: CASSFAPPNEQFF. The CDR3 bases are TGCGCCAGCAGCTTTGCGCCTCCGAATGAGCAGTTCTTC.

The gene calls are TRBV20-1 and TRBJ2-5; 7 positions match TRBD1. The better agreement between TRBJ2-7 and the DNA end casts doubt on the J call. The CDR3 extends over 13 amino acids. From germline, CDR1 is DFQATT and CDR2 SNEGSKA (reference sequence). The CDR3 is CSATGGVTYEQYF. The DNA for the CDR3 is TGCAGTGCTACAGGGGGTGTGACCTACGAGCAGTACTTC.

The genes are TRBV20-1 and TRBJ2-6; 8 nucleotides line up with TRBD1. J was trimmed by 2 bases and V by 6 bases; bases with no gene match: 12. Germline-derived CDR1 and CDR2 are DFQATT and SNEGSKA (reference sequence). This CDR3 contains 17 residues. The CDR3 reads CSAPPRQGLAGANVLTF. DNA of the CDR3: TGCAGTGCCCCACCCCGACAGGGGTTAGCTGGGGCCAACGTCCTGACTTTC.

The gene calls are TRBV5-1 and TRBJ2-3; D is undetermined. CDR3 length: 15 amino acids. Germline lookup yields CDR1 SGHRS and CDR2 YFSETQ. The V gene lost 2 bases and the J gene lost 0 bases, with 10 bases spanning the gap. In nucleotides, the CDR3 is TGCGCCAGCAGCTTCGGCGGCTCTAGCACAGATACGCAGTATTTT. It encodes CASSFGGSSTDTQYF.

The chain combines TRBV5-6 with TRBJ1-6; D is uncertain. V lost 2 bases, J lost 7 bases, and 7 bases lay in between. Germline CDR1 and CDR2: SGHDT and YYEEEE. This CDR3 is built from 13 residues. In DNA form, the CDR3 reads TGTGCCAGCAGCTTCACAGCCAATTCACCCCTCCACTTT. Protein: CASSFTANSPLHF.

V usage is TRBV2 and J usage is TRBJ2-5, with 8 bases fitting TRBD1. CDR3 length equals 15 residues. Germline V lookup: CDR1 SNHLY, CDR2 FYNNEI. The ends lost 6 bases at V and 4 bases at J; junction bases unmatched: 10. For the CDR3, the DNA is TGTGCCAGCAGCAGGACAGGGACCGGGAGAGAGACCCAGTACTTC. Translating gives CASSRTGTGRETQYF.

This clonotype was seen a few times. The chain combines TRBV29-1 with TRBJ2-7; D tentatively fits TRBD1 or TRBD2 (6 bases each). V was shortened by 7 bases and J by 2 bases, with 18 bases between the two germline ends. The CDR3 is 14 residues long. The germline V gene encodes CDR1 SQVTM and CDR2 ANQGSEA. CDR3 region: CSAIKRGVAYEQYF. DNA for the CDR3: TGCAGCGCCATTAAGAGGGGGGTTGCCTACGAGCAGTACTTC.

The V and J genes are TRBV12-5 and TRBJ2-7; D not resolved. The CDR3 spans 16 residues. Per the germline V gene, CDR1 is LGHNT and CDR2 is FRNRAP. Trimming took 6 bases from V and 0 from J, leaving 18 bases between them. CDR3 amino acids: CASGPTSYSGSYEQYF. The CDR3 nucleotides are TGTGCTAGTGGACCGACCTCGTACAGTGGCTCCTACGAGCAGTACTTC.

The table lists this clonotype with many counts. This sequence joins TRBV29-1 and TRBJ1-1, with D uncertain. The V and J ends lost 6 bases and 8 bases respectively, with 10 bases between them. From germline, CDR1 is SQVTM and CDR2 ANQGSEA. CDR3 length equals 10 residues. CDR3 protein: CSVVSWEAFF. The CDR3, as DNA: TGCAGCGTCGTTTCTTGGGAAGCTTTCTTT.

The genes are TRBV24-1 and TRBJ2-3; 8 nucleotides agree with TRBD2. Germline assignment: CDR1 KGHDR and CDR2 SFDVKD. CDR3 length: 13 amino acids. The ends lost 9 bases at V and 3 bases at J; junction bases unmatched: 4. The CDR3 spells CATGGGGTDTQYF. CDR3 bases: TGTGCCACCGGCGGCGGGGGGACAGATACGCAGTATTTT.

The chain links TRBV5-4 to TRBJ1-1; D is unresolved. The CDR3 loop spans 12 amino acids. CDR1 is SGHNT and CDR2 is YYREEE in the germline V gene (reference sequence). The V end was cut by 2 bases, the J end by 6 bases, with 8 bases between. CDR3 region: CASSLEGSEAFF. The DNA for the CDR3 is TGTGCCAGCAGCTTAGAGGGTTCTGAAGCTTTCTTT.

The chain carries TRBV28 and TRBJ1-1; 8 bases are shared with TRBD1. The CDR3 is made up of 15 amino acids. Germline loops: CDR1 MDHEN, CDR2 SYDVKM. The V segment lost 5 bases and the J segment 1 base; nucleotides outside the gene matches: 6. In nucleotides, the CDR3 is TGTGCCAGCAGTGCCTCAACAGGGGGGAACACTGAAGCTTTCTTT. Translating gives CASSASTGGNTEAFF.

The rearrangement links TRBV5-8 to TRBJ2-3, with no clear D. V dropped 4 bases and J dropped 1 base, with 16 bases sitting between them. The CDR3 totals 16 residues. Germline values: CDR1 SGHTS, CDR2 YDEGEE. The CDR3 DNA reads as TGTGCCAGCAGCCCCAGGACCTTCTCAGGCACAGATACGCAGTATTTT. This encodes CASSPRTFSGTDTQYF.

The chain joins TRBV6-5 to TRBJ2-5, with 7 bases lining up with TRBD1. The J call may be wrong; the DNA end is better matched by TRBJ2-7. The germline CDR1 and CDR2 sequences are MNHEY and SVGAGI. CDR3 length equals 16 residues. The CDR3, as DNA: TGTGCCAGCAGACCGTCGGCCACAGGGGACCTCGACGAGCAGTACTTC. This translates into CASRPSATGDLDEQYF.

V and J are TRBV10-2 and TRBJ2-3, with D perhaps matching TRBD2 (6 bases). With 4 bases removed from V and 11 bases from J, the gap between germline ends came to 16 bases. The CDR3 is 13 amino acids. The germline CDR1 and CDR2 sequences are WSHSY and SAAADI. The CDR3 DNA is TGCGCCAGCAGTGTAAACGGACTATGGAGGCAGTATTTT. Translated, it gives CASSVNGLWRQYF.

This chain connects TRBV27 to TRBJ2-4; D tentatively fits TRBD1 or TRBD2 (5 bases each). V lost 1 base and J lost 2, with 18 bases in between. This CDR3 contains 18 residues. CDR1 is MNHEY and CDR2 is SMNVEV in the germline V gene (reference sequence). The CDR3 nucleotides read TGTGCCAGCAGTTTATTCCACGGCAGGGACGGGACCAAAAACATTCAGTACTTC. This gives the protein CASSLFHGRDGTKNIQYF.

DNA of the CDR3: TGTGCCAGTTTCTATGGGACTAGTACCAATGAGCAGTTCTTC. Encoded protein: CASFYGTSTNEQFF. This chain connects TRBV5-5 to TRBJ2-1; 8 bases are shared with TRBD2. The germline V gene has CDR1 SGHKS and CDR2 YYEKEE (reference sequence). The trim removed 8 bases at V and 6 bases at J, leaving 10 bases unmatched. This CDR3 contains 14 residues.

The chain recombines TRBV7-9 with TRBJ2-7; TRBD1 or TRBD2 may be the D gene (6 bases each). Matching the DNA end better, TRBJ2-5 makes the J call doubtful. CDR3 length: 14 amino acids. CDR1 and CDR2 (germline): SEHNR, FQNEAQ (reference sequence). The CDR3 loop reads CASSRQGSGETQYF. CDR3 coding DNA: TGTGCCAGCAGCCGGCAGGGGAGCGGGGAGACCCAGTACTTC.

Comments on this clonotype: One junction end disagrees with the germline gene, perhaps due to a read error. The chain couples TRBV7-7 to TRBJ1-5; no definite D call. Germline-derived CDR1 and CDR2 are SSHAT and FNYEAQ (reference sequence). This CDR3 comprises 15 residues. Written as DNA, the CDR3 is TGTGCTAGCAGGCTGACCCTTGAGGGCCTTCAGCCCCAGCATTTT. This codes for CASRLTLEGLQPQHF.

The genes are TRBV7-2 and TRBJ2-6; D is unclear. Germline V gene sequence: CDR1 SGHTA, CDR2 FQGNSA. Trimming removed 0 bases at V and 2 bases at J, with 5 bases between. The CDR3 totals 15 residues. The CDR3 DNA follows: TGTGCCAGCAGCTTAGCACAGACTGGGGCCAACGTCCTGACTTTC. Translating gives CASSLAQTGANVLTF.

This clonotype was found a few times. The chain combines TRBV20-1 with TRBJ2-7; 11 bases agree with TRBD2. Losses at the gene ends were 2 bases for V and 0 bases for J; bases not matched to a gene: 3. The CDR3 is made up of 15 amino acids. Germline V gene sequence: CDR1 DFQATT, CDR2 SNEGSKA (reference sequence). The DNA for the CDR3 is TGCAGTGCTAGAACTAGCGGGGGACTCTCCTACGAGCAGTACTTC. As protein: CSARTSGGLSYEQYF.

This chain connects TRBV25-1 to TRBJ1-5; D not certain. CDR3 length: 15 amino acids. Per the germline V gene, CDR1 is MGHDK and CDR2 is SYGVNS. V lost 3 bases and J 4 bases, leaving 13 bases between the germline ends. The CDR3 DNA follows: TGTGCCAGCAGTGATGCAAGTGCTCTAAATCAGCCCCAGCATTTT. It codes for CASSDASALNQPQHF.

The chain uses TRBV25-1 and TRBJ1-1; 9 bases are shared with TRBD1. Losses at the gene ends were 6 bases for V and 4 bases for J; bases not matched to a gene: 3. Germline CDR1 and CDR2: MGHDK and SYGVNS. The CDR3 spans 13 residues. The CDR3, as DNA: TGTGCCAGCAGCAACAGGGGGCCCACTGAAGCTTTCTTT. This encodes CASSNRGPTEAFF.

This clonotype was recorded a few times. The V call is TRBV7-2, the J call TRBJ2-4; unclear D gene. The J call is uncertain, as TRBJ2-7 better fits the DNA end. CDR1 is SGHTA and CDR2 is FQGNSA in the germline V gene. The CDR3 contains 12 residues. The CDR3 region is CASSSGRFEQYF. The DNA of the CDR3 is TGTGCCAGCAGCTCCGGACGTTTCGAGCAGTACTTC.

The table lists this clonotype with a few counts. The chain uses TRBV29-1 and TRBJ2-3; TRBD2 matches at 13 bases. The CDR3 has 15 amino acids. V lost 7 bases, J lost 4 bases, and 8 bases stayed unmatched. Germline values: CDR1 SQVTM, CDR2 ANQGSEA. This chain's CDR3 is CSAVRTSGGADTQYF. CDR3 nucleotide sequence: TGCAGCGCCGTAAGGACTAGCGGGGGCGCAGATACGCAGTATTTT.

The chain carries TRBV4-1 and TRBJ2-7; D is perhaps TRBD1 (5 bases). The end of the DNA fits TRBJ2-5 better, so the J call may be wrong. CDR3 length: 15 amino acids. Germline V lookup: CDR1 MGHRA, CDR2 YSYEKL. CDR3 amino acids: CASSQAIQGKETQYF. CDR3 nucleotides: TGCGCCAGCAGCCAAGCGATCCAGGGAAAAGAGACCCAGTACTTC.

The chain uses TRBV7-2 and TRBJ1-4, with D maybe TRBD1 (5 bases). Germline lookup yields CDR1 SGHTA and CDR2 FQGNSA. This CDR3 comprises 16 residues. The germline V and J ends were trimmed by 2 bases and 7 bases, with 17 bases remaining between them. The CDR3 reads CASSLYVGSQGEKLFF. The CDR3 bases are TGTGCCAGCAGCTTATATGTTGGCAGTCAGGGTGAAAAACTGTTTTTT.

The chain joins TRBV20-1 to TRBJ1-2; 9 nucleotides align to TRBD1. Losses at the gene ends were 1 base for V and 5 bases for J; bases not matched to a gene: 8. Germline CDR1 and CDR2: DFQATT and SNEGSKA (reference sequence). The CDR3 is made up of 15 amino acids. As DNA, the CDR3 is TGCAGTGCTAGAGGTTCGGAGACAGGGGGTTATGGCTACACCTTC. This encodes CSARGSETGGYGYTF.

The V gene is TRBV4-2, the J gene TRBJ2-5; TRBD1 agrees at 8 bases. The CDR3 covers 16 residues. V lost 3 bases and J lost 5; bases outside the gene matches: 11. CDR1 is LGHNA, CDR2 YNFKEQ, per germline. For the CDR3, the DNA is TGTGCCAGCAGCCAGTCGACAGGGGCTATCGGGGAGACCCAGTACTTC. This gives the protein CASSQSTGAIGETQYF.

The CDR3 here is CAIRTAKTGQEQYF. The DNA for the CDR3 is TGTGCCATCAGGACCGCTAAGACAGGGCAAGAGCAGTACTTC. This chain uses TRBV10-3 with TRBJ2-5; 7 nucleotides line up with TRBD1. V was clipped by 6 bases and J by 11 bases; unmatched bases: 15. The CDR3 contains 14 residues. The V gene's germline CDR1 is ENHRY and CDR2 SYGVKD.